This T cell receptor beta chain was recorded in a study of Graves' ophthalmopathy and Graves' hyperthyroidism. General study points: Blood repertoires reportedly contained most expanded thyroid clonotypes above 0.001 frequency. A 13-signature model separated ophthalmopathy from stable hyperthyroidism, 85% to 90% sensitivity, roughly 80% specificity.

Amplified TCR beta CDR3 regions were obtained using RNA transcripts as template. HTBI-primed first-round RT-PCR preceded second-round multiplex PCR. TCRdb reprocessed the multiplex PCR reads with MiXCR, giving one entry per CDR3 protein. The table shows 150,000 to 200,000 distinct CDR3 sequences, with 37% occurring only once. Regarding this clonotype: Its antigen is unidentified.

Other autoimmune diseases, uncontrolled infections, pregnancy or lactation ruled patients out of participation. PBMCs came from roughly 10 ml of fresh peripheral blood. The V end lost 7 bases, the J end lost 8 bases, and 14 bases lay between the germline ends. This CDR3 has 12 amino acids. This rearrangement joins TRBV12-3 or TRBV12-4 to TRBJ1-2, with D possibly TRBD1 on 6 matching bases. The sequence derives from a woman between 40 and 55 years old with Graves' ophthalmopathy. Sequencing was carried out using peripheral blood. The CDR3 loop is CASITRTGGYTF. The CDR3 nucleotides read TGTGCCAGCATTACGAGAACAGGGGGCTACACCTTC.